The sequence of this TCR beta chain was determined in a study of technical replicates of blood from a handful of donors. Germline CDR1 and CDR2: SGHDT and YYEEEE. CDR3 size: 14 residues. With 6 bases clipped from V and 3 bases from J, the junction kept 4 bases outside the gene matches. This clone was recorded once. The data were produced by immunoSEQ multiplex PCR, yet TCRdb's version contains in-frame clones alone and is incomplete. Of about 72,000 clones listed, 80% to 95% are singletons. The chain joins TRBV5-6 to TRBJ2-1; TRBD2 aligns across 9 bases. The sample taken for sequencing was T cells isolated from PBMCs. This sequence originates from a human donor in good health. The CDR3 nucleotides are TGTGCCAGCACGCTAGCGGGGCGCTACAATGAGCAGTTCTTC. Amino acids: CASTLAGRYNEQFF.